These 9 T cell receptor beta chains originate from one sample sequenced in a study of blood T cell repertoires in COVID-19. TCRdb keeps only in-frame clones here, not all; method: immunoSEQ multiplex PCR. The sample consists of under 95,000 clones, about 83% of them appearing once. Input material: peripheral blood. These receptors were taken from a woman in her 70s with acute or convalescent COVID-19.

This chain joins TRBV7-9 and TRBJ2-2; D unclear. The germline CDR1 and CDR2 sequences are SEHNR and FQNEAQ (reference sequence). V shed 0 bases and J shed 6 bases, with 8 bases lying between them. The CDR3 runs to 14 residues. CDR3 bases: TGTGCCAGCAGCTTAGCTTGGGCCTCCGGGGAGCTGTTTTTT. This codes for CASSLAWASGELFF.

This clone is a singleton in its sample. This chain uses TRBV7-3 with TRBJ1-2; 8 bases line up with TRBD1. There are 13 residues in the CDR3. Unmatched junction bases numbered 4, after V lost 3 bases and J lost 7 bases. CDR1 SGHTA and CDR2 FQGTGA come from the germline V gene. For the CDR3, the DNA is TGTGCCAGCAGCTTTCCAGGGGGCGTTGGCTACACCTTC. Translation gives CASSFPGGVGYTF.

The rearrangement joins TRBV5-4 to TRBJ2-7, with TRBD1 matching 8 bases. CDR3 length: 14 amino acids. V lost 4 bases, J lost 4 bases, and 7 bases stayed unmatched. CDR1 and CDR2 from the germline V gene are SGHNT and YYREEE (reference sequence). The CDR3 nucleotides are TGTGCCAGCAGCCCGAGGGACAGGTTATACGAGCAGTACTTC. Protein product: CASSPRDRLYEQYF. The full variable domain, with the rest looked up from reference TRBV5-4 and TRBJ2-7, is ETGVTQSPTHLIKTRGQQVTLRCSSQSGHNTVSWYQQALGQGPQFIFQYYREEENGRGNFPPRFSGLQFPNYSSELNVNALELDDSALYLCASSPRDRLYEQYFGPGTRLTVT.

The chain carries TRBV5-4 and TRBJ2-4; TRBD2 matches 7 bases. The CDR3 extends over 17 amino acids. Germline V gene lookup returns CDR1 SGHNT and CDR2 YYREEE (reference sequence). With 0 bases clipped from V and 0 bases from J, the junction kept 6 bases outside the gene matches. CDR3 nucleotide sequence: TGTGCCAGCAGCTTGGTGGGGGGGAGCTTAGCCAAAAACATTCAGTACTTC. This gives the protein CASSLVGGSLAKNIQYF.

The rearrangement uses TRBV5-6 and TRBJ1-4; D is possibly TRBD1 (5 bases). V lost 4 bases, J lost 8 bases, and 15 bases lay in between. From germline, CDR1 is SGHDT and CDR2 YYEEEE. The CDR3 spans 14 residues. CDR3: CASSPRQSREKLFF. Written as DNA, the CDR3 is TGTGCCAGCAGCCCAAGACAGTCTCGGGAAAAACTGTTTTTT.

V gene TRBV19 combines with J gene TRBJ2-5, with a tentative D call TRBD2 (5 bases). CDR1 and CDR2 from the germline V gene are LNHDA and SQIVND (reference sequence). V was clipped by 4 bases and J by 4 bases, with 13 bases between them. The length of the CDR3 is 14 residues. CDR3: CASSSFGVAETQYF. In DNA, the CDR3 is TGTGCCAGTAGTAGCTTCGGGGTGGCAGAGACCCAGTACTTC.

This clone has just a few counts. The rearrangement links TRBV6-5 to TRBJ2-3, with D uncertain. V lost 0 bases and J lost 2, with 6 bases in between. Germline CDR1 and CDR2: MNHEY and SVGAGI. This CDR3 is 14 amino acids long. For the CDR3, the DNA is TGTGCCAGCAGTTACTCTCGACTCACAGATACGCAGTATTTT. Translating gives CASSYSRLTDTQYF.

V and J are TRBV28 and TRBJ1-2; TRBD1 is a possible D gene (5 bases). Per the germline V gene, CDR1 is MDHEN and CDR2 is SYDVKM. Trimming removed 5 bases at V and 5 bases at J, with 9 bases between. The CDR3 is 12 amino acids. The CDR3 region is CASSTPGYGYTF. The CDR3 DNA sequence: TGTGCCAGCAGTACCCCAGGGTATGGCTACACCTTC.

The chain combines TRBV19 with TRBJ1-2; 8 bases agree with TRBD1. The junction had 13 bases not matched to a gene; V was cut back by 7 bases and J by 12 bases. CDR1 is LNHDA and CDR2 is SQIVND in the germline V gene (reference sequence). The CDR3 is 13 residues long. The DNA of the CDR3 is TGTGCCAGTACCAACCGGGACAGGCTTGTCCACACCTTC. This sequence encodes CASTNRDRLVHTF.